This T cell receptor (beta chain) was recorded in a study of T cell repertoires in cytomegalovirus infection. TCRdb reprocessed the reads via MiXCR and lists one record per CDR3 protein. Of some 480,000 distinct CDR3 sequences listed, about 33% are singletons. With 6 bases clipped from V and 0 bases from J, the junction kept 3 bases outside the gene matches. Germline CDR1 reads SGHTA; CDR2 reads FQGNSA. The CDR3 has 15 residues. This clonotype was seen many times. Its specificity is not known. Notes on the study in general: HLA-C-restricted, CMV-specific TCR beta clonotypes were dominant ex vivo.

The V gene is TRBV7-2, the J gene TRBJ2-3, with 10 bases matching TRBD2. The starting material was cultured PBMCs, obtained from culture after CMV antigen stimulation. This sequence originates from a human donor in good health (CMV status not recorded). Some clones in this sample may be carry-over from other donors' samples. CDR3 bases: TGTGCCAGCAGACCTAGCGGGGGTAGCACAGATACGCAGTATTTT. Its translation: CASRPSGGSTDTQYF.